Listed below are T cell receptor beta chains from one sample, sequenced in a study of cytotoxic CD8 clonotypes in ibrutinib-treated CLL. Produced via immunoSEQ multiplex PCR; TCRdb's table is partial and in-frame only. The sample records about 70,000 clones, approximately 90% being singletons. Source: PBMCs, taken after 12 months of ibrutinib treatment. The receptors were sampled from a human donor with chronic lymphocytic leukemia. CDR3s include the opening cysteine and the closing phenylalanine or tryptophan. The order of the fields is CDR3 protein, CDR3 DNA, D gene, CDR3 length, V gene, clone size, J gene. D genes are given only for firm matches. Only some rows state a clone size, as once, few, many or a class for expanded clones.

CASSWGQGNYEQYF TGCGCCAGCAGCTGGGGACAGGGTAACTACGAGCAGTACTTC TRBD1 14 TRBV4-1 - TRBJ2-7
CASQGVLQETQYF TGTGCCAGCCAGGGGGTCCTCCAAGAGACCCAGTACTTC TRBD1 13 TRBV6-5 - TRBJ2-5
CASSVGTYNYGYTF TGCGCCAGCAGCGTAGGGACGTATAACTATGGCTACACCTTC - 14 TRBV5-1 - TRBJ1-2
CAWIFGQDVDGYTF TGTGCCTGGATTTTCGGACAGGACGTAGATGGCTACACCTTC TRBD1 14 TRBV30 - TRBJ1-2
CASSPWRSEQNEKLFF TGTGCCAGTAGCCCCTGGCGGAGCGAACAAAATGAAAAACTGTTTTTT - 16 TRBV19 - TRBJ1-4
CASSVVAGNYGYTF TGTGCCAGCAGCGTAGTGGCAGGCAACTATGGCTACACCTTC - 14 TRBV9 - TRBJ1-2
CASSLRVSGNTIYF TGTGCCAGCAGCTTAAGGGTTTCTGGAAACACCATATATTTT - 14 TRBV11-2 - TRBJ1-3
CASSEPRATGVGRNTEAFF TGCGCCAGCAGTGAGCCGAGGGCGACAGGGGTCGGTCGGAACACTGAAGCTTTCTTT TRBD1 19 TRBV10-2 - TRBJ1-1
CAWSFVAMGKSGREQETQYF TGTGCCTGGAGTTTCGTGGCCATGGGGAAGAGCGGGAGGGAACAAGAGACCCAGTACTTC TRBD2 20 TRBV30 once TRBJ2-5
CASTWGLGGTEAFF TGTGCCAGTACCTGGGGTTTGGGGGGGACTGAAGCTTTCTTT - 14 TRBV19 - TRBJ1-1
CASIGRDRAYEQYF TGTGCCAGCATCGGCCGGGACAGGGCCTACGAGCAGTACTTC TRBD1 14 TRBV11-2 - TRBJ2-7
CASSYSIRGLNYGYTF TGTGCCAGCAGTTACTCGATTAGGGGTTTGAACTATGGCTACACCTTC - 16 TRBV6-5 - TRBJ1-2
CASRDNRDTEAFF TGTGCCAGCCGTGACAATAGGGACACTGAAGCTTTCTTT - 13 TRBV6-5 - TRBJ1-1
CASSPQGWGRNTEAFF TGTGCCAGTAGTCCCCAAGGATGGGGGAGGAACACTGAAGCTTTCTTT - 16 TRBV19 - TRBJ1-1
CASSQDTRGSYEQYF TGCGCCAGCAGCCAAGATACAAGGGGATCCTACGAGCAGTACTTC - 15 TRBV4-3 - TRBJ2-7
CASDPNGVGELFF TGTGCCAGCGATCCCAACGGTGTCGGGGAGCTGTTTTTT - 13 TRBV6-1 - TRBJ2-2
CASSPQAGGSTDTQYF TGTGCCAGCTCACCCCAAGCGGGAGGGAGCACAGATACGCAGTATTTT TRBD2 16 TRBV18 - TRBJ2-3
CSVVGARDTQYF TGCAGCGTTGTAGGGGCGAGAGATACGCAGTATTTT - 12 TRBV29-1 once TRBJ2-3
CALTSRQTAFF TGTGCCTTAACTTCCCGTCAAACAGCTTTCTTT - 11 TRBV30 - TRBJ1-1
CASTRVQGYEQFF TGTGCCAGCACGAGGGTACAGGGCTATGAGCAGTTCTTC - 13 TRBV11-1 - TRBJ2-1
CASSPRLAGETGTDTQYF TGTGCCAGTAGTCCCCGACTAGCGGGAGAGACCGGCACAGATACGCAGTATTTT TRBD2 18 TRBV19 - TRBJ2-3
CASSLAGGVIHIQYF TGTGCCAGCAGCTTAGCTGGGGGGGTAATACACATTCAGTACTTC TRBD2 15 TRBV11-2 - TRBJ2-4
CASSQSNYEQYF TGTGCCAGCAGCCAATCTAATTACGAGCAGTACTTC - 12 TRBV7-8 - TRBJ2-7
CAISEGLSGSTDTQYF TGTGCCATCAGTGAGGGTCTGTCAGGGAGCACAGATACGCAGTATTTT - 16 TRBV10-3 - TRBJ2-3
CASSSPAGVGEKLFF TGTGCCAGCAGTTCCCCCGCAGGGGTAGGTGAAAAACTGTTTTTT - 15 TRBV28 - TRBJ1-4
CASGLFSGETQYF TGTGCTAGTGGTTTGTTTTCCGGGGAGACCCAGTACTTC - 13 TRBV12-5 - TRBJ2-5
CSVGSPNNEQFF TGCAGCGTTGGGTCTCCTAACAATGAGCAGTTCTTC - 12 TRBV29-1 - TRBJ2-1
CASSFPQGYGYTF TGTGCCAGCAGCTTTCCCCAGGGCTATGGCTACACCTTC - 13 TRBV11-1 - TRBJ1-2
CASSDTRTDYNEQFF TGTGCCAGCAGTGATACAAGGACAGACTACAATGAGCAGTTCTTC - 15 TRBV25-1 - TRBJ2-1
CASSIKSTTDTQYF TGTGCCAGTAGTATAAAGAGCACCACAGATACGCAGTATTTT - 14 TRBV19 - TRBJ2-3
CASSLQGAYEQYF TGTGCCAGCAGTTTACAGGGGGCCTACGAGCAGTACTTC TRBD1 13 TRBV28 - TRBJ2-7
CASTQGGTFF TGTGCCAGTACCCAAGGGGGAACTTTCTTT - 10 TRBV19 - TRBJ1-1
CATSRGFEASGPTF TGTGCCACCAGCAGAGGATTTGAAGCTTCCGGACCGACTTTC - 14 TRBV15 - TRBJ2-6
CASSLGVSWGNEQFF TGTGCTAGCAGCTTAGGGGTCTCTTGGGGCAATGAGCAGTTCTTC - 15 TRBV7-7 - TRBJ2-1
CAWSVSENTEAFF TGTGCCTGGAGTGTATCCGAAAACACTGAAGCTTTCTTT - 13 TRBV30 - TRBJ1-1
CASSTGLKVEWGRNEQFF TGTGCCAGCAGCACAGGATTAAAGGTTGAGTGGGGAAGAAATGAGCAGTTCTTC - 18 TRBV9 - TRBJ2-1